Described below is a single T cell receptor beta chain sequence and its context. Antigen: not known. One junction end does not reproduce the germline sequence, and a read error may be involved. The data belong to a study of post-analysis software for immune sequencing data. The CDR3 is 15 amino acids. Germline V gives CDR1 MNHNY, CDR2 SVGAGI (reference sequence). Study conclusions and caveats: The study found significantly lower normalized Chao1 diversity in multiple sclerosis patients than in controls. Among 5 or 6 TRBV segments more frequent in patients than controls were TRBV5-6, TRBV5-1 and TRBV20-1.

Prepared libraries of TCR beta cDNA carried unique molecular identifiers. TCRdb fed the PCR reads into MiXCR, producing one record per CDR3 protein. The table shows approximately 180,000 distinct CDR3 sequences, with approximately 28% occurring only once. The rearrangement joins TRBV6-6 to TRBJ1-5; D unresolved. This clonotype was sampled from a girl aged 10-17 years with multiple sclerosis. What was sequenced was blood. CDR3 region: CASSYGSHSNQPRHF. The CDR3 DNA reads as TGTGCCAGCAGTTACGGCAGCCATAGCAATCAGCCCCGGCATTTT.